This T cell receptor beta chain was sequenced for a study of blood T cell repertoires in COVID-19. Study background: T cells, B-cell-depleted T cells, or PBMCs supplied cDNA or gDNA.

The germline V gene encodes CDR1 MNHEY and CDR2 SVGAGI. The CDR3 spans 14 residues. V dropped 3 bases and J dropped 2 bases, with 7 bases sitting between them. Clones were sequenced by immunoSEQ multiplex PCR, and TCRdb holds only the in-frame ones, with some missing. The sample has 100,000 to 150,000 clones, about 80% seen once. The sequenced sample was peripheral blood. This chain joins TRBV6-5 and TRBJ1-4, with D perhaps matching TRBD1 (5 bases). This sequence was found in a man between 60 and 75 years old with active or convalescent COVID-19. CDR3 protein: CASSYGGTNEKLFF. The CDR3 DNA follows: TGTGCCAGCAGTTATGGGGGGACTAATGAAAAACTGTTTTTT.